This TCR beta chain derives from a study of control samples from healthy donors and cancer patients. The germline gives CDR1 ENHRY, CDR2 SYGVKD. The CDR3 consists of 11 residues. Deletions cut 6 bases from V and 7 bases from J, with 7 bases between. TCRdb's copy holds only in-frame clones and misses some; the assay was immunoSEQ multiplex PCR. The sample holds 150,000 or so clones, roughly 92% seen once. The sequenced sample consisted of blood. The chain has TRBV10-3 and TRBJ2-1; D call uncertain. This clonotype was sampled from a man aged 50 to 59 in good health. This chain's CDR3 is CAIRSGNEQFF. Written as DNA, the CDR3 is TGTGCCATCAGGTCCGGGAATGAGCAGTTCTTC.